What follows are 16 T cell receptor beta chains derived from one specimen sequenced in a study of T cells in localized non-small cell lung cancer. Method: immunoSEQ multiplex PCR; TCRdb's copy keeps in-frame clones and lacks some. The sample lists 3,000 or so clones; around 26% were seen once. This specimen consisted of lung tumor tissue, obtained before any cancer treatment. The receptors derive from a man between 40 and 70 years old with stage I lung adenocarcinoma.

The rearrangement links TRBV19 to TRBJ1-2, with TRBD1 matching over 7 bases. The J segment lost 6 bases and the V segment lost 6 bases, leaving 10 bases of the junction unmatched. The CDR3 runs 14 residues. Germline V lookup: CDR1 LNHDA, CDR2 SQIVND (reference sequence). CDR3 residues: CASSTGTASNGYTF. For the CDR3, the DNA is TGTGCCAGTAGCACCGGGACAGCGTCCAATGGCTACACCTTC.

This clone ranks as medium-sized. This rearrangement joins TRBV11-3 to TRBJ2-5, with a possible D match to TRBD2 (7 bases). Looked up from germline, CDR1 is SGHNT and CDR2 is YENEEA. The length of the CDR3 is 14 residues. Trimming shortened V by 3 bases and J by 2 bases, and 10 bases separated the two germline ends. The CDR3, as DNA: TGTGCCAGCAGCTTGGGAGGGGGGCAAGAGACCCAGTACTTC. Amino acid sequence: CASSLGGGQETQYF.

The chain recombines TRBV6-8 with TRBJ2-3, with 10 bases fitting TRBD1. CDR1 MNHGY and CDR2 SAAAGT come from the germline V gene. V shed 10 bases, J shed 6 bases, and the junction held 10 bases outside the gene matches. This CDR3 contains 14 residues. The CDR3 DNA follows: TGTGCCACCAACCGGGACAGGGGAATCGATACGCAGTATTTT. This translates into CATNRDRGIDTQYF.

This clone is deemed medium-sized (0.01 to 0.1%). The chain joins TRBV11-3 to TRBJ2-1, with D perhaps matching TRBD2 (5 bases). The CDR3 totals 15 residues. The V end lost 5 bases, the J end lost 3 bases, and 14 bases lay between the germline ends. Germline values: CDR1 SGHNT, CDR2 YENEEA. CDR3 nucleotide sequence: TGTGCCAGCAGCCCGGGCGGAGGCTACTACAATGAGCAGTTCTTC. It translates to CASSPGGGYYNEQFF.

In its sample, this clone is medium-sized (0.01 to 0.1%). J is TRBJ1-6 and V is TRBV9; D possibly corresponds to TRBD1 (5 bases). This CDR3 is 14 amino acids long. Germline values: CDR1 SGDLS, CDR2 YYNGEE. With 1 base removed from V and 6 bases from J, the gap between germline ends came to 8 bases. The CDR3 here is CASSVLDINSPLHF. The CDR3 nucleotides are TGTGCCAGCAGCGTATTGGACATTAATTCACCCCTCCACTTT.

CDR3 DNA: TGTGCCAGCAGTGCGGACGGGAGCTCTGGGGCCAACGTCCTGACTTTC. Protein sequence: CASSADGSSGANVLTF. The chain links TRBV9 to TRBJ2-6, with a weak D call TRBD2 (6 bases). The CDR3 covers 16 residues. V was shortened by 5 bases and J by 0 bases, with 12 bases between the two germline ends. Germline V gene lookup returns CDR1 SGDLS and CDR2 YYNGEE.

The V gene is TRBV14, the J gene TRBJ2-1; the D gene is possibly TRBD2 (5 bases). Trimming pared 0 bases from V and 8 bases from J, leaving 17 bases between. This CDR3 contains 16 residues. CDR1 and CDR2 from the germline V gene are SGHDN and FVKESK. This CDR3 is CASSQDPAGFLYEQFF. DNA for the CDR3: TGTGCCAGCAGCCAAGATCCGGCGGGTTTTTTGTATGAGCAGTTCTTC.

CDR3 residues: CASSYGQPNGGYEQYF. CDR3 sequence (DNA): TGTGCCAGCAGTTACGGTCAACCTAACGGGGGTTACGAGCAGTACTTC. V is TRBV6-8 and J is TRBJ2-7; a weak D match, TRBD2 (6 bases). The germline V gene has CDR1 MNHGY and CDR2 SAAAGT. This CDR3 contains 16 residues. Trimming cost V 2 bases and J 4 bases, with 18 bases left between them.

This chain connects TRBV10-3 to TRBJ2-3; 10 bases map to TRBD2. Germline-derived CDR1 and CDR2 are ENHRY and SYGVKD. Losses at the gene ends were 0 bases for V and 5 bases for J; bases not matched to a gene: 8. CDR3 length: 17 amino acids. The CDR3 coding sequence is TGTGCCATCAGTGAGTCAGCAGCGGGGGGGCCAATAGATACGCAGTATTTT. Translating gives CAISESAAGGPIDTQYF.

By sample fraction, this clone is medium-sized. The chain has TRBV6-8 and TRBJ2-6, with no clear D. The CDR3 sequence is 18 residues long. Germline V gene sequence: CDR1 MNHGY, CDR2 SAAAGT. V gave up 5 bases and J gave up 0 bases, with 17 bases separating them. The CDR3, as DNA: TGTGCCAGCAGTGCAGGCCAGGCAAAAAGCTCTGGGGCCAACGTCCTGACTTTC. It specifies CASSAGQAKSSGANVLTF.

This clone came up a few times. This chain connects TRBV19 to TRBJ2-3; D gene ambiguous. V gave up 3 bases and J gave up 2 bases, with 0 bases separating them. The length of the CDR3 is 11 residues. The germline gives CDR1 LNHDA, CDR2 SQIVND (reference sequence). The CDR3 region has the DNA TGTGCCAGTAGTATCACAGATACGCAGTATTTT. Residues: CASSITDTQYF.

By sample fraction, this clone is medium-sized (0.01 to 0.1%). This rearrangement joins TRBV6-8 to TRBJ2-7; D not certain. The germline V and J ends were trimmed by 10 bases and 3 bases, with 16 bases remaining between them. CDR1 MNHGY and CDR2 SAAAGT come from the germline V gene. This CDR3 has 13 amino acids. The CDR3 sequence is CAIKNRVHYEQYF. The CDR3 nucleotides read TGTGCCATCAAGAATAGGGTGCACTACGAGCAGTACTTC.

This clone was seen more than once but under ten times. The junction departs from germline at one end; a sequencing error may be responsible. The gene calls are TRBV6-8 and TRBJ2-1, with 10 bases fitting TRBD2. CDR3 length: 16 amino acids. CDR1 and CDR2 (germline): MNHGY, SAAAGT. The CDR3 DNA reads as TGTGCCAGCAGTGACTCCGAGCGGGGGGGTTACAATGAGCAGTTCTTC. Its protein product is CASSDSERGGYNEQFF.

This clone was seen a handful of times. The chain recombines TRBV15 with TRBJ1-3; D remains unclear. The CDR3 has 15 amino acids. The V end was cut by 0 bases, the J end by 0 bases, with 6 bases between. Germline CDR1 is LNHNV and CDR2 is YYDKDF (reference sequence). This chain's CDR3 is CATSRDGPSGNTIYF. CDR3 DNA: TGTGCCACCAGCAGAGATGGGCCCTCTGGAAACACCATATATTTT.

This clone was seen only a few times. The chain's CDR3 is CASSPITGRNTGELFF. The CDR3 coding sequence is TGTGCCAGCTCACCAATAACAGGGAGAAACACCGGGGAGCTGTTTTTT. The gene calls are TRBV18 and TRBJ2-2, with D possibly matching TRBD1 (6 bases). This CDR3 spans 16 amino acids. Trimming stripped 2 bases from V and 2 bases from J, with 12 bases between. Germline values: CDR1 KGHSH, CDR2 LQKENI.

CDR3 nucleotide sequence: TGTGCCAGCAGTAGAGGGGAACACTTCTACAATGAGCAGTTCTTC. Protein: CASSRGEHFYNEQFF. This chain uses TRBV11-3 with TRBJ2-1; D possibly matches TRBD1 or TRBD2 (5 bases each). This CDR3 contains 15 residues. V was trimmed by 6 bases and J by 3 bases, leaving 15 bases between them. Germline CDR1 and CDR2: SGHNT and YENEEA. The variable domain in full, with the rest retrieved from reference TRBV11-3 and TRBJ2-1, is EAGVVQSPRYKIIEKKQPVAFWCNPISGHNTLYWYLQNLGQGPELLIRYENEEAVDDSQLPKDRFSAERLKGVDSTLKIQPAELGDSAVYLCASSRGEHFYNEQFFGPGTRLTVL.